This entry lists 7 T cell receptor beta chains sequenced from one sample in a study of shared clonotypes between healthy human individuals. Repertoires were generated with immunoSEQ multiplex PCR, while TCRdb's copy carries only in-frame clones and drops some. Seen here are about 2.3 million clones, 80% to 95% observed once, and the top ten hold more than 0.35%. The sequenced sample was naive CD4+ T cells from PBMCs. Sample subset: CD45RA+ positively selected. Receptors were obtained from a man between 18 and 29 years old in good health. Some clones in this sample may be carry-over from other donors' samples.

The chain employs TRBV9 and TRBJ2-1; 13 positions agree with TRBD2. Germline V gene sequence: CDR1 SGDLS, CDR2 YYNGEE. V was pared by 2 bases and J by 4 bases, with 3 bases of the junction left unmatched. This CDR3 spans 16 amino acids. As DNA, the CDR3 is TGTGCCAGCAGCGTTGGGACTAGCGGGAAGTACAATGAGCAGTTCTTC. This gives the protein CASSVGTSGKYNEQFF.

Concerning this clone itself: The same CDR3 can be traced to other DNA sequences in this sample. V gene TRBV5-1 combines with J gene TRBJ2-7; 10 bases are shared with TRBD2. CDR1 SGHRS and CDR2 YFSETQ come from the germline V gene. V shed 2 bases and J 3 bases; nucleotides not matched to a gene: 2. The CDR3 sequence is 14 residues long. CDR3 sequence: CASSLAGGLYEQYF. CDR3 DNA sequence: TGCGCCAGCAGCTTAGCGGGAGGGCTCTACGAGCAGTACTTC.

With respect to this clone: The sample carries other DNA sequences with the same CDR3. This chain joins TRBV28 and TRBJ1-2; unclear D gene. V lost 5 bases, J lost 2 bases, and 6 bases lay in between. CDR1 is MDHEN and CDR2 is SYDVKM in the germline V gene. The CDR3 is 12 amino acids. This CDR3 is CASSRENYGYTF. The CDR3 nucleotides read TGTGCCAGCAGTCGAGAGAACTATGGCTACACCTTC.

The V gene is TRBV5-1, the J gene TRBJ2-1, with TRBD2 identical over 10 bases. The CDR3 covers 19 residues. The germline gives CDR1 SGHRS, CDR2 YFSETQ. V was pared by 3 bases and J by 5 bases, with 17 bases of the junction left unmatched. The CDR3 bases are TGCGCCAGCAGCTCTTTCAGGTTAACCGGGACTAGCGAGGACAATGAGCAGTTCTTC. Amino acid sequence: CASSSFRLTGTSEDNEQFF.

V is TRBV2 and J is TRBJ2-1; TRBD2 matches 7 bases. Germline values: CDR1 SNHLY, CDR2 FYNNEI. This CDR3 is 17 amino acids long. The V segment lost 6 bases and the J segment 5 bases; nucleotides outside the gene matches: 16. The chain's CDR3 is CASRDYRWEGRDNEQFF. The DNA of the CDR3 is TGTGCCAGCAGAGACTACAGGTGGGAGGGGAGGGACAATGAGCAGTTCTTC. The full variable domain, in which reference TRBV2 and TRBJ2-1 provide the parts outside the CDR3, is EPEVTQTPSHQVTQMGQEVILRCVPISNHLYFYWYRQILGQKVEFLVSFYNNEISEKSEIFDDQFSVERPDGSNFTLKIRSTKLEDSAMYFCASRDYRWEGRDNEQFFGPGTRLTVL.

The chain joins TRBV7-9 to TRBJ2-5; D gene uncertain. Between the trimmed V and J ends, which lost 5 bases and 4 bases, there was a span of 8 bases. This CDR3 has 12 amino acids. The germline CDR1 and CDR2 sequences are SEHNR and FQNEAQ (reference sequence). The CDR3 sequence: CASSHRLETQYF. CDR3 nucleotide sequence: TGTGCCAGCAGCCACCGACTAGAGACCCAGTACTTC. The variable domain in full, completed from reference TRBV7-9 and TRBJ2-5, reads DTGVSQNPRHKITKRGQNVTFRCDPISEHNRLYWYRQTLGQGPEFLTYFQNEAQLEKSRLLSDRFSAERPKGSFSTLEIQRTEQGDSAMYLCASSHRLETQYFGPGTRLLVL.

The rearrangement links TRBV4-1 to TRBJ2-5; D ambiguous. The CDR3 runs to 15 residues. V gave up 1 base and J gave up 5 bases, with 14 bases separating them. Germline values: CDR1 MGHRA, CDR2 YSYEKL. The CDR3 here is CASSQATARAETQYF. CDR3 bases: TGCGCCAGCAGCCAAGCCACAGCCCGGGCCGAGACCCAGTACTTC.